These T cell receptor beta chains were read from a single sample in a study of Graves' ophthalmopathy and Graves' hyperthyroidism. TCRdb reprocessed the multiplex PCR reads via MiXCR and lists one record per CDR3 protein. This sample has approximately 640,000 distinct CDR3 sequences, with about 40% found just once. Sequenced input: peripheral blood. These receptors all come from an adult man with Graves' ophthalmopathy. CDR3s include the opening cysteine and the closing phenylalanine or tryptophan. The D gene is left open where the match is weak. Size is omitted from some rows. Given values are once, few, many or a class for expanded clones.

CDR3 DNA: TGTGCCAGCAGCTTGGCGACAGGGGACCTGTTGACCCAGTACTTC
CDR3 protein: CASSLATGDLLTQYF
clone size: many
D gene: TRBD1
J gene: TRBJ2-5
V gene: TRBV5-6

CDR3 DNA: TGTGCCAGTAGTCCACGACAGGGGAACAATCAGCCCCAGCATTTT
CDR3 protein: CASSPRQGNNQPQHF
clone size: -
D gene: TRBD1
J gene: TRBJ1-5
V gene: TRBV19

CDR3 DNA: TGTGCCAGCAGTTTATATCGTGATCAGCCCCAGCATTTT
CDR3 protein: CASSLYRDQPQHF
clone size: few
D gene: -
J gene: TRBJ1-5
V gene: TRBV10-3

CDR3 DNA: TGTGCCAGCCAAGAACAGGGGGCTGGCACTGAAGCTTTCTTT
CDR3 protein: CASQEQGAGTEAFF
clone size: -
D gene: TRBD1
J gene: TRBJ1-1
V gene: TRBV25-1

CDR3 DNA: TGTGCCAGCAGCTGGGGCGCGGGGGCCAACGTCCTGACTTTC
CDR3 protein: CASSWGAGANVLTF
clone size: many
D gene: -
J gene: TRBJ2-6
V gene: TRBV7-9

CDR3 DNA: TGCAGCGGTGGGACAGGGGGCACCCAGTACTTC
CDR3 protein: CSGGTGGTQYF
clone size: -
D gene: TRBD1
J gene: TRBJ2-5
V gene: TRBV29-1

CDR3 DNA: TGTGCCAGCATGAGGCCTAGCGGGAAAGAGACCCAGTACTTC
CDR3 protein: CASMRPSGKETQYF
clone size: many
D gene: TRBD2
J gene: TRBJ2-5
V gene: TRBV10-3

CDR3 DNA: TGTGCCAGCAGCCAAGGTGCGGGGAAGAACACCATATATTTT
CDR3 protein: CASSQGAGKNTIYF
clone size: -
D gene: -
J gene: TRBJ1-3
V gene: TRBV14

CDR3 DNA: TGTGCCAGCAGTCCCCAGGGGGCCGGGGCCAACGTCCTGACTTTC
CDR3 protein: CASSPQGAGANVLTF
clone size: many
D gene: TRBD1
J gene: TRBJ2-6
V gene: TRBV12-3/TRBV12-4

CDR3 DNA: TGCAGCGTCGGTACAGGGTGGCCTGCGTATGGCTACACCTTC
CDR3 protein: CSVGTGWPAYGYTF
clone size: many
D gene: -
J gene: TRBJ1-2
V gene: TRBV29-1

CDR3 DNA: TGCGCCAGCAGCTTGGTGGCAGGCCGGGGGGACGATGAAAAACTGTTTTTT
CDR3 protein: CASSLVAGRGDDEKLFF
clone size: -
D gene: -
J gene: TRBJ1-4
V gene: TRBV5-5

CDR3 DNA: TGTGCCAGCAGCTTAGCCGGTCGGGGCCCCGAGCAGTACTTC
CDR3 protein: CASSLAGRGPEQYF
clone size: many
D gene: -
J gene: TRBJ2-7
V gene: TRBV7-9

CDR3 DNA: TGTGCCAGCAGCGTAGTCGGTTCAATCAATCGGGGGCTGAGCTCTGGGGCCAACGTCCTGACTTTC
CDR3 protein: CASSVVGSINRGLSSGANVLTF
clone size: -
D gene: -
J gene: TRBJ2-6
V gene: TRBV9

CDR3 DNA: TGTGCCAGCAGCCCTTCGACAGCCGAAGCTTTCTTT
CDR3 protein: CASSPSTAEAFF
clone size: -
D gene: -
J gene: TRBJ1-1
V gene: TRBV6-1

CDR3 DNA: TGCAGTGCATCGGGACCGGACTATGGCTACACCTTC
CDR3 protein: CSASGPDYGYTF
clone size: -
D gene: -
J gene: TRBJ1-2
V gene: TRBV29-1

CDR3 DNA: TGTGCCAGTAGTATAATTACGACAGGGATCGGCACTGAAGCTTTCTTT
CDR3 protein: CASSIITTGIGTEAFF
clone size: many
D gene: TRBD1
J gene: TRBJ1-1
V gene: TRBV19

CDR3 DNA: TGTGCCAGCAGTCAGGGGCTGAACACCATATATTTT
CDR3 protein: CASSQGLNTIYF
clone size: -
D gene: -
J gene: TRBJ1-3
V gene: TRBV7-2

CDR3 DNA: TGTGCCAGCAGCTTAGGCCTAGCGGGGCGCTACGAGCAGTACTTC
CDR3 protein: CASSLGLAGRYEQYF
clone size: many
D gene: TRBD2
J gene: TRBJ2-7
V gene: TRBV11-2

CDR3 DNA: TGTGCCCCTCGAGCCTTCTCCTACGAGCAGTACTTC
CDR3 protein: CAPRAFSYEQYF
clone size: many
D gene: -
J gene: TRBJ2-7
V gene: TRBV24-1

CDR3 DNA: TGTGCCAGCAGCCGAGCGGGACCAGAGACCCAGTACTTC
CDR3 protein: CASSRAGPETQYF
clone size: once
D gene: TRBD2
J gene: TRBJ2-5
V gene: TRBV3-1

CDR3 DNA: TGTGCCAGCAGCGCGCAGGGACAGGGGAGTCTTGGCTATGGCTACACCTTC
CDR3 protein: CASSAQGQGSLGYGYTF
clone size: -
D gene: TRBD1
J gene: TRBJ1-2
V gene: TRBV7-9

CDR3 DNA: TGTGCCAGCAGCTTACCGCTTGGGGAAGGTGGAAACACCATATATTTT
CDR3 protein: CASSLPLGEGGNTIYF
clone size: -
D gene: -
J gene: TRBJ1-3
V gene: TRBV7-2

CDR3 DNA: TGTGCTAGAGATCGTACTAGCCGGCTCTACGAGCAGTACTTC
CDR3 protein: CARDRTSRLYEQYF
clone size: -
D gene: -
J gene: TRBJ2-7
V gene: TRBV7-6